This entry features one TCR beta chain sequence. The data were taken from a study of T cell responses to AZD1222 COVID-19 vaccine. Study background: Samples with a second dose at about 4 or about 12 weeks were pooled together.

V was cut by 8 bases and J by 10 bases, with 15 bases left in between. The CDR3 totals 11 residues. This table comes from immunoSEQ multiplex PCR, and its TCRdb copy is limited to in-frame clones, with some not included. The data contain 80,000 to 90,000 clones, approximately 90% of them singletons. The chain is built from TRBV12-3 or TRBV12-4 and TRBJ2-7; D uncertain. The sample in question was peripheral blood, obtained on day 0 of AZD1222 vaccination. This receptor was taken from an adult in good health. The CDR3 DNA reads as TGTGCCAGCGGGGTGCCTTGGGCCCAGTACTTC. It is translated as CASGVPWAQYF.